The 28 T cell receptor beta chains below were found in one sample sequenced in a study of radiation and T cells in renal cell carcinoma. Time point of the sample: blood 2 weeks post-SBRT. The treatment is: 15 Gy SBRT to primary tumor, nephrectomy 4 weeks later. TCRdb's table, derived via immunoSEQ multiplex PCR, lists solely in-frame clones and lacks some. The repertoire has tens of thousands of clones, approximately 80% of them found once; the top ten carry around 31%. Specimen: blood, collected from a patient whose treatment included radiotherapy and nephrectomy. The receptor set was obtained from an older woman with renal cell carcinoma.

This sequence joins TRBV5-4 and TRBJ2-1, with D possibly TRBD2 on 6 matching bases. The CDR3 is 14 amino acids. V dropped 2 bases and J dropped 3 bases, with 9 bases sitting between them. The germline V gene has CDR1 SGHNT and CDR2 YYREEE (reference sequence). This chain's CDR3 is CASSFTGSYNEQFF. The CDR3 region has the DNA TGTGCCAGCAGCTTCACCGGGAGCTACAATGAGCAGTTCTTC.

The chain uses TRBV5-5 and TRBJ2-7; 12 nucleotides line up with TRBD2. J was trimmed by 0 bases and V by 4 bases; bases with no gene match: 11. The CDR3 has 18 amino acids. Germline CDR1 is SGHKS and CDR2 is YYEKEE (reference sequence). The CDR3 protein is CASSRQLAGGLYSYEQYF. The CDR3 region has the DNA TGTGCCAGCAGCCGCCAACTAGCGGGGGGCTTATACTCCTACGAGCAGTACTTC.

A few counts support this clone. The chain has TRBV14 and TRBJ1-1; 7 nucleotides align to TRBD1. The V and J ends lost 2 bases and 4 bases, in that order; junction bases with no gene match: 4. Germline CDR1 SGHDN, CDR2 FVKESK. This CDR3 spans 14 amino acids. Here the CDR3 DNA reads TGTGCCAGCAGCCAACTTACAGGGGTCACTGAAGCTTTCTTT. Translated, it gives CASSQLTGVTEAFF.

The V and J genes are TRBV5-1 and TRBJ2-2, with 8 nucleotides matching TRBD1. The V segment lost 1 base and the J segment 6 bases; nucleotides outside the gene matches: 11. The CDR3 extends over 17 amino acids. CDR1 SGHRS and CDR2 YFSETQ come from the germline V gene. The CDR3 loop reads CASSLTTGARSPGELFF. In nucleotides, the CDR3 is TGCGCCAGCAGCTTGACGACAGGGGCGAGGAGTCCCGGGGAGCTGTTTTTT. The full variable domain, completed using reference TRBV5-1 and TRBJ2-2, is KAGVTQTPRYLIKTRGQQVTLSCSPISGHRSVSWYQQTPGQGLQFLFEYFSETQRNKGNFPGRFSGRQFSNSRSEMNVSTLELGDSALYLCASSLTTGARSPGELFFGEGSRLTVL.

This chain joins TRBV2 and TRBJ2-5; D is undetermined. Germline V gene data show CDR1 as SNHLY and CDR2 as FYNNEI. V lost 4 bases and J 4 bases, leaving 7 bases between the germline ends. The CDR3 covers 12 residues. CDR3 DNA sequence: TGTGCCAGCAGTGGGCCGAGAGAGACCCAGTACTTC. Its translation is CASSGPRETQYF.

The chain employs TRBV10-3 and TRBJ2-7, with TRBD1 identical over 7 bases. Germline V gene lookup returns CDR1 ENHRY and CDR2 SYGVKD. The CDR3 has 13 residues. Trimming cost V 7 bases and J 5 bases; bases outside gene matches: 8. The CDR3 nucleotides are TGTGCCATCACCCGGGACAGTAGGGACGAGCAGTACTTC. Translating gives CAITRDSRDEQYF.

This chain joins TRBV19 and TRBJ2-5; TRBD2 matches at 9 bases. The CDR3 runs to 17 residues. CDR1 and CDR2 from the germline V gene are LNHDA and SQIVND (reference sequence). With 3 bases clipped from V and 5 bases from J, the junction kept 13 bases outside the gene matches. In DNA, the CDR3 is TGTGCCAGTAGTATGGAAGGCGGCGGGAGGGCCGGGGAGACCCAGTACTTC. Protein: CASSMEGGGRAGETQYF.

The gene calls are TRBV27 and TRBJ2-7, with unresolved D. Germline V CDR1 and CDR2: MNHEY, SMNVEV (reference sequence). The V end lost 3 bases, the J end lost 2 bases, and 14 bases lay between the germline ends. The CDR3 contains 15 residues. The CDR3 DNA sequence: TGTGCCAGCAGTTTGACGGCAGCTCCGGCCTACGAGCAGTACTTC. This sequence encodes CASSLTAAPAYEQYF.

The CDR3: CASSAGETYSAFF. CDR3 sequence (DNA): TGTGCCAGCAGTGCTGGGGAAACCTACTCGGCTTTCTTT. The chain carries TRBV6-1 and TRBJ1-1; no reliable D call. Trimming left V 4 bases short and J 11 bases short, with 17 bases between. Looked up from germline, CDR1 is MNHNS and CDR2 is SASEGT. CDR3 length equals 13 residues.

The rearrangement uses TRBV6-5 and TRBJ2-7; D is ambiguous. The length of the CDR3 is 15 residues. Trimming stripped 1 base from V and 4 bases from J, with 14 bases between. Germline CDR1 reads MNHEY; CDR2 reads SVGAGI. CDR3 DNA sequence: TGTGCCAGCAGTTACTTAGATACGGCCAAGTACGAGCAGTACTTC. Protein: CASSYLDTAKYEQYF.

This chain connects TRBV9 to TRBJ2-7; tentatively, D is TRBD2 (7 bases). CDR1 SGDLS and CDR2 YYNGEE come from the germline V gene. This CDR3 has 15 amino acids. The germline V and J ends were trimmed by 0 bases and 1 base, with 11 bases remaining between them. Written as DNA, the CDR3 is TGTGCCAGCAGCGTAGAGGGGGGGCCTTCCTACGAGCAGTACTTC. Amino acid sequence: CASSVEGGPSYEQYF.

The chain employs TRBV29-1 and TRBJ2-1; 8 bases fit TRBD1. Unmatched junction bases numbered 18, after V lost 7 bases and J lost 1 base. Germline lookup yields CDR1 SQVTM and CDR2 ANQGSEA. The CDR3 is made up of 18 amino acids. This CDR3 is CSAETGQGARASYNEQFF. Written as DNA, the CDR3 is TGCAGCGCCGAGACCGGCCAGGGGGCGCGGGCTTCCTACAATGAGCAGTTCTTC.

The genes are TRBV21-1 and TRBJ2-4; the D call in the table, TRBD2, was not verified against the DNA. TRBV21-1 is an annotated pseudogene. The CDR3 length is 15 residues. CDR3 region: CASSKGTRAGIIQYF. Here the CDR3 DNA reads TGTGCCAGCAGCAAAGGGACCAGAGCCGGGATCATTCAGTACTTC.

V is TRBV5-1 and J is TRBJ2-2; D is unclear. This CDR3 comprises 16 residues. Between the trimmed V and J ends, which lost 0 bases and 0 bases, there was a span of 9 bases. In germline, CDR1 is SGHRS, CDR2 YFSETQ. CDR3 sequence reads: CASSLGGRTNTGELFF. DNA of the CDR3: TGCGCCAGCAGCTTGGGCGGCAGGACGAACACCGGGGAGCTGTTTTTT. The full variable domain, completed using reference TRBV5-1 and TRBJ2-2, is KAGVTQTPRYLIKTRGQQVTLSCSPISGHRSVSWYQQTPGQGLQFLFEYFSETQRNKGNFPGRFSGRQFSNSRSEMNVSTLELGDSALYLCASSLGGRTNTGELFFGEGSRLTVL.

Remarks on this clone: The identical CDR3 is also encoded by other nucleotide sequences in the sample. The chain employs TRBV5-1 and TRBJ1-2; 9 nucleotides match TRBD1. J lost 2 bases, V lost 2 bases, and 1 base had no gene match. The CDR3 sequence is 14 residues long. Germline V gene lookup returns CDR1 SGHRS and CDR2 YFSETQ. CDR3: CASSLGQGNYGYTF. The CDR3 region has the DNA TGCGCCAGCAGCTTAGGACAGGGGAACTATGGCTACACCTTC.

CDR3 sequence: CASIPSGAHLYGYTF. CDR3 DNA sequence: TGTGCCAGCATCCCGTCAGGGGCCCACCTCTATGGCTACACCTTC. The gene calls are TRBV7-9 and TRBJ1-2, with a tentative D call TRBD1 (6 bases). This CDR3 spans 15 amino acids. Trimming shortened V by 7 bases and J by 4 bases, and 19 bases separated the two germline ends. Germline values: CDR1 SEHNR, CDR2 FQNEAQ (reference sequence).

The rearrangement links TRBV6-6 to TRBJ2-5, with D tentatively TRBD1 or TRBD2 (6 bases each). The germline gives CDR1 MNHNY, CDR2 SVGAGI (reference sequence). Trimming pared 0 bases from V and 4 bases from J, leaving 12 bases between. The CDR3 has 15 residues. The chain's CDR3 is CASSYSGGQGETQYF. The CDR3 DNA is TGTGCCAGCAGTTACTCGGGGGGCCAAGGAGAGACCCAGTACTTC.

This chain's CDR3 is CASSRTGTGLETQYF. The CDR3 nucleotides are TGTGCCAGCAGCCGCACCGGGACAGGGCTGGAGACCCAGTACTTC. The chain links TRBV7-7 to TRBJ2-5, with 9 bases identical to TRBD1. The CDR3 has 15 residues. Germline V gene lookup returns CDR1 SSHAT and CDR2 FNYEAQ (reference sequence). Trimming took 5 bases from V and 5 from J; bases not matched to a gene: 9.

This chain links TRBV6-1 with TRBJ2-1, with 7 bases lining up with TRBD1. Germline trimming cut 7 bases from V and 3 bases from J; bases unmatched to any gene: 9. Looked up from germline, CDR1 is MNHNS and CDR2 is SASEGT. The CDR3 contains 15 residues. The CDR3: CASKEGTVDYNEQFF. The CDR3 bases are TGTGCCAGCAAAGAAGGGACAGTAGACTACAATGAGCAGTTCTTC.

The rearrangement joins TRBV6-1 to TRBJ2-7; D is uncertain. Germline V gene data show CDR1 as MNHNS and CDR2 as SASEGT. Between the trimmed V and J ends, which lost 6 bases and 6 bases, there was a span of 18 bases. The CDR3 is 14 residues long. The CDR3 nucleotides read TGTGCCAGCAGGAACCCTGGGTCGAGAGGCGAGCAGTACTTC. This encodes CASRNPGSRGEQYF.

J is TRBJ2-5 and V is TRBV7-7; 9 nucleotides match TRBD1. The V segment lost 5 bases and the J segment 5 bases; nucleotides outside the gene matches: 3. From germline, CDR1 is SSHAT and CDR2 FNYEAQ (reference sequence). CDR3 length equals 13 residues. CDR3 in amino acids: CASSEDRGETQYF. In nucleotides, the CDR3 is TGTGCCAGCAGCGAGGACAGGGGTGAGACCCAGTACTTC.

The chain employs TRBV4-2 and TRBJ2-5, with TRBD2 identical over 9 bases. Looked up from germline, CDR1 is LGHNA and CDR2 is YNFKEQ. The CDR3 consists of 17 residues. V trimming: 0 bases; J trimming: 5 bases; junction bases outside the gene matches: 10. The DNA for the CDR3 is TGTGCCAGCAGCCAAGACGGGGGCGGGGGGGCCGTGGAGACCCAGTACTTC. Translating it yields CASSQDGGGGAVETQYF.

This clone was detected only a few times. The chain's CDR3 is CASSPLGRDRHGYTF. CDR3 DNA sequence: TGTGCCAGCAGTCCCCTCGGCCGGGACAGGCACGGCTACACCTTC. The chain links TRBV6-5 to TRBJ1-2; 8 positions agree with TRBD1. CDR3 size: 15 residues. Germline-derived CDR1 and CDR2 are MNHEY and SVGAGI. The V gene end was trimmed by 5 bases and the J gene end by 8 bases; junction bases not matched to a gene: 13.

V is TRBV7-9 and J is TRBJ2-7; TRBD1 matches 7 bases. Trimming removed 2 bases from V and 1 base from J; junction bases left unmatched: 5. The CDR3 has 15 amino acids. Per the germline V gene, CDR1 is SEHNR and CDR2 is FQNEAQ (reference sequence). The DNA for the CDR3 is TGTGCCAGCAGCTTATGGACAGGAGATTCCTACGAGCAGTACTTC. Translated, it gives CASSLWTGDSYEQYF.

The J gene is TRBJ2-5, the V gene TRBV7-2, with TRBD2 identical over 9 bases. The CDR3 is 17 residues long. Germline V gene sequence: CDR1 SGHTA, CDR2 FQGNSA. The ends lost 1 base at V and 1 base at J; junction bases unmatched: 7. The CDR3 loop reads CASSLGGLAGLQETQYF. The CDR3 DNA reads as TGTGCCAGCAGCTTAGGAGGTCTAGCGGGGCTCCAAGAGACCCAGTACTTC.

The gene calls are TRBV11-2 and TRBJ2-1; tentative D call: TRBD2 (5 bases). CDR1 is SGHAT, CDR2 FQNNGV, per germline. V lost 6 bases, J lost 8 bases, and 14 bases lay in between. The CDR3 is 13 residues long. CDR3: CASSYSPGDEQFF. DNA of the CDR3: TGTGCCAGCAGTTACAGCCCCGGGGATGAGCAGTTCTTC. Supplemented by reference TRBV11-2 and TRBJ2-1, the full variable domain reads EAGVAQSPRYKIIEKRQSVAFWCNPISGHATLYWYQQILGQGPKLLIQFQNNGVVDDSQLPKDRFSAERLKGVDSTLKIQPAKLEDSAVYLCASSYSPGDEQFFGPGTRLTVL.

The chain joins TRBV14 to TRBJ2-1; TRBD2 matches 7 bases. The germline V gene encodes CDR1 SGHDN and CDR2 FVKESK. The CDR3 is made up of 18 amino acids. With 6 bases clipped from V and 0 bases from J, the junction kept 14 bases outside the gene matches. The CDR3 sequence: CASRPGTTLGSSYNEQFF. The CDR3 DNA sequence: TGTGCCAGCAGACCTGGGACTACTCTCGGGAGCTCCTACAATGAGCAGTTCTTC.

The rearrangement uses TRBV11-2 and TRBJ2-6; D perhaps matches TRBD1 (6 bases). Germline CDR1 reads SGHAT; CDR2 reads FQNNGV. The CDR3 runs to 15 residues. V gave up 6 bases and J gave up 2 bases, with 11 bases separating them. The CDR3 reads CASSQQGAGANVLTF. The CDR3 bases are TGTGCCAGCAGTCAACAGGGCGCTGGGGCCAACGTCCTGACTTTC.